The rows below give T cell receptor beta chains drawn from one sample of a study of Ad26.COV2.S vaccination and SARS-CoV-2 variants. Clones were read by immunoSEQ multiplex PCR, and TCRdb kept only the in-frame ones, dropping some. Here the sample spans roughly 100,000 clones, about three quarters being singletons. Sequenced here: peripheral blood, sampled after recovery from COVID-19. The receptor set was obtained from a human donor who had recovered from COVID-19. Both conserved end residues are part of each CDR3. The D gene is left open where the match is weak. The size field is filled for only some rows; it gives once, few, many or a size class.

clone_size j_call v_call d_call cdr3_aa cdr3_nt
NA TRBJ2-7 TRBV7-9 TRBD1 CASSYHLQGGSYEQYF TGTGCCAGCAGCTATCATTTACAGGGGGGTTCCTACGAGCAGTACTTC
NA TRBJ2-2 TRBV5-1 TRBD1 CASSYGTANTGELFF TGCGCCAGCAGCTACGGGACAGCGAACACCGGGGAGCTGTTTTTT
NA TRBJ2-7 TRBV19 TRBD1 CASSIGQGVHEQYF TGTGCCAGTAGTATTGGGCAGGGGGTCCACGAGCAGTACTTC
NA TRBJ1-2 TRBV15 TRBD1 CATSSWGQGGRNYGYTF TGTGCCACCAGCAGTTGGGGCCAGGGGGGGAGGAACTATGGCTACACCTTC
NA TRBJ2-7 TRBV20-1 TRBD2 CSASPRLAEQYF TGCAGTGCTAGTCCCCGACTAGCCGAGCAGTACTTC
few TRBJ1-2 TRBV9 NA CASSVGGPGYGYTF TGTGCCAGCAGCGTAGGCGGTCCGGGGTATGGCTACACCTTC
NA TRBJ2-1 TRBV5-1 NA CASSLLGPDEQFF TGCGCCAGCAGCTTGCTGGGCCCGGATGAGCAGTTCTTC
once TRBJ1-1 TRBV10-1 NA CASSGSGGTEAFF TGCGCCAGCAGTGGTTCGGGAGGGACTGAAGCTTTCTTT
once TRBJ2-1 TRBV24-1 TRBD1 CATSDTGWDRGRRNEQFF TGTGCCACCAGTGACACGGGATGGGACAGGGGGCGCCGCAATGAGCAGTTCTTC
NA TRBJ2-5 TRBV11-1 TRBD1 CASSSLQGAETQYF TGTGCCAGCAGCTCGCTACAGGGGGCGGAGACCCAGTACTTC
NA TRBJ2-5 TRBV6-5 NA CASSYSGDSQETQYF TGTGCCAGCAGTTACTCTGGGGACTCCCAAGAGACCCAGTACTTC
NA TRBJ2-7 TRBV2 NA CASSNVGALGEQYF TGTGCCAGCAGTAACGTAGGGGCTCTCGGAGAGCAGTACTTC
NA TRBJ2-1 TRBV19 TRBD2 CASRAGLSNEQFF TGTGCCAGTCGAGCGGGGCTAAGTAATGAGCAGTTCTTC
NA TRBJ2-7 TRBV6-5 TRBD1 CASSYDRAPYEQYF TGTGCCAGCAGCTACGACAGGGCACCCTACGAGCAGTACTTC
NA TRBJ2-3 TRBV9 TRBD2 CASSTGLAGDPDTQYF TGTGCCAGCAGCACAGGACTAGCGGGGGACCCAGATACGCAGTATTTT
NA TRBJ2-7 TRBV5-5 TRBD1 CASSRDRGMYEQYF TGTGCCAGCAGCCGGGACAGGGGTATGTACGAGCAGTACTTC
once TRBJ2-2 TRBV7-3 NA CASSSRGGASTGELFF TGTGCCAGCAGCTCGCGTGGAGGGGCGAGCACCGGGGAGCTGTTTTTT
NA TRBJ1-1 TRBV29-1 NA CSATASRSTEAFF TGCAGCGCCACGGCCAGCCGGAGCACTGAAGCTTTCTTT
NA TRBJ1-2 TRBV6-5 TRBD1 CASTHRGRNYGYTF TGTGCCAGCACCCACAGGGGGCGAAACTATGGCTACACCTTC
NA TRBJ1-5 TRBV7-9 TRBD1 CASSLEGTGWQPQHF TGTGCCAGCAGCTTAGAGGGGACAGGTTGGCAGCCCCAGCATTTT
NA TRBJ2-5 TRBV30 TRBD1 CAWDRGWGQETQYF TGTGCCTGGGACAGGGGCTGGGGACAAGAGACCCAGTACTTC
NA TRBJ2-2 TRBV30 NA CAWTGPNTGELFF TGTGCCTGGACAGGTCCAAACACCGGGGAGCTGTTTTTT
many TRBJ1-2 TRBV29-1 NA CSVTGGGYTF TGCAGCGTGACAGGTGGTGGCTACACCTTC
few TRBJ1-6 TRBV19 NA CASSIRGSPLHF TGTGCCAGTAGTATTAGGGGTTCACCCCTCCACTTT
NA TRBJ1-1 TRBV29-1 NA CSPVPNTEAFF TGCAGCCCCGTTCCGAACACTGAAGCTTTCTTT
few TRBJ2-7 TRBV7-2 TRBD1 CASSFRQGFYEQYF TGTGCCAGCAGCTTCCGACAGGGGTTCTACGAGCAGTACTTC
NA TRBJ1-4 TRBV3-1/TRBV3-2 TRBD1 CASSYSTGVGFEKLFF TGTGCCAGCAGCTACTCCACAGGGGTGGGGTTTGAAAAACTGTTTTTT
NA TRBJ2-1 TRBV20-1 NA CSASRGSNEQFF TGCAGTGCTAGTAGGGGTTCCAATGAGCAGTTCTTC
NA TRBJ1-3 TRBV19 NA CASSYLSDSGNTIYF TGTGCCAGTAGCTACCTTTCAGACTCTGGAAACACCATATATTTT
few TRBJ2-1 TRBV6-2/TRBV6-3 NA CASSLETFSYNEQFF TGTGCCAGCAGTTTAGAAACGTTCTCCTACAATGAGCAGTTCTTC
NA TRBJ2-5 TRBV4-3 NA CASSQSDQGTQYF TGCGCCAGCAGCCAATCCGACCAAGGGACCCAGTACTTC
NA TRBJ2-5 TRBV2 NA CARNRELGETQYF TGTGCCAGAAACCGGGAGTTGGGGGAGACCCAGTACTTC
NA TRBJ2-5 TRBV5-1 TRBD1 CASSPLQGMGEETQYF TGCGCCAGCAGCCCATTACAGGGGATGGGGGAAGAGACCCAGTACTTC
NA TRBJ2-7 TRBV28 NA CASSLVSPPALYEQYF TGTGCCAGCAGTTTAGTATCCCCCCCCGCGCTCTACGAGCAGTACTTC
NA TRBJ1-2 TRBV5-1 NA CASSEDGQTWGYTF TGCGCCAGCAGCGAGGACGGCCAGACGTGGGGCTACACCTTC
NA TRBJ1-2 TRBV21-1 NA CASSKDGTGLYGYTF TGTGCCAGCAGCAAAGACGGAACAGGTCTTTATGGCTACACCTTC
NA TRBJ2-3 TRBV12-5 NA CASGLGTGSTDTQYF TGTGCTAGTGGTTTGGGAACAGGGAGCACAGATACGCAGTATTTT
once TRBJ2-5 TRBV3-1/TRBV3-2 TRBD2 CASSQGLAGREETQYF TGTGCCAGCAGCCAAGGACTAGCGGGGAGGGAAGAGACCCAGTACTTC
NA TRBJ1-5 TRBV30 NA CAWSAPGGNQPQHF TGTGCCTGGTCTGCCCCAGGGGGCAATCAGCCCCAGCATTTT
NA TRBJ1-1 TRBV15 NA CATGAGIGTEAFF TGTGCCACCGGGGCGGGTATTGGAACTGAAGCTTTCTTT
NA TRBJ1-2 TRBV7-9 NA CASSPDNNYGYTF TGTGCCAGCAGCCCAGACAATAACTATGGCTACACCTTC
NA TRBJ2-4 TRBV4-3 NA CASSQDGGRAQYF TGCGCCAGCAGCCAAGATGGTGGGAGAGCTCAGTACTTC
NA TRBJ2-7 TRBV3-1/TRBV3-2 NA CASSQRGEQGEQYF TGTGCCAGCAGTCAAAGAGGGGAACAGGGAGAGCAGTACTTC